The 3 T cell receptor beta chains reported below all come from one sample, sequenced in a study of siplizumab effects on memory and regulatory T cells. Profiled with immunoSEQ multiplex PCR; TCRdb holds only in-frame clones, not every one. The sample carries about 91,000 clones, 93% recorded once. Source material: CD8+ T cells sorted from blood. The origin of the receptors is a human donor in good health.

The chain couples TRBV7-8 to TRBJ1-5; 8 bases map to TRBD1. This CDR3 is built from 15 residues. CDR1 and CDR2 (germline): SGHVS, FQNEAQ. The V segment lost 6 bases and the J segment 6 bases; nucleotides outside the gene matches: 10. The chain's CDR3 is CASSSNGQGVQPQHF. The DNA for the CDR3 is TGTGCCAGCAGTTCAAACGGACAGGGCGTTCAGCCCCAGCATTTT. The complete variable domain, with remaining parts taken from reference TRBV7-8 and TRBJ1-5, reads GAGVSQSPRYKVAKRGQDVALRCDPISGHVSLFWYQQALGQGPEFLTYFQNEAQLDKSGLPSDRFFAERPEGSVSTLKIQRTQQEDSAVYLCASSSNGQGVQPQHFGDGTRLSIL.

The chain links TRBV6-5 to TRBJ1-4; D remains ambiguous. CDR3 size: 16 residues. Trimming took 0 bases from V and 0 from J, leaving 8 bases between them. From germline, CDR1 is MNHEY and CDR2 SVGAGI. CDR3 loop: CASSYSPAATNEKLFF. The DNA of the CDR3 is TGTGCCAGCAGTTACTCTCCAGCCGCAACTAATGAAAAACTGTTTTTT.

This chain uses TRBV19 with TRBJ2-7, with unresolved D. The CDR3 contains 12 residues. Looked up from germline, CDR1 is LNHDA and CDR2 is SQIVND (reference sequence). Trimming pared 3 bases from V and 6 bases from J, leaving 9 bases between. The CDR3 sequence is CASSISGSEQYF. The CDR3 DNA is TGTGCCAGTAGTATTTCTGGTTCCGAGCAGTACTTC.